Sequencing of this T cell receptor beta chain was carried out in a study of blood T cell repertoires in COVID-19. Study-level information: Sources were T cells, B-cell-depleted T cells, or PBMCs; the material itself was cDNA or gDNA.

Measured with immunoSEQ multiplex PCR; TCRdb has only the in-frame clones, and not every one. The sample contains 300,000 to 350,000 clones, almost 90% of which appear only once. Participant-given clinical history determined each cohort assignment. This clone came up once. V was cut by 8 bases and J by 0 bases, with 18 bases left in between. Germline assignment: CDR1 MGHRA and CDR2 YSYEKL. This CDR3 comprises 16 residues. The TCR originated in a young woman with acute COVID-19. The sequenced material came from PBMCs or T cells enriched from blood (not recorded which). This chain joins TRBV4-1 and TRBJ2-3, with D unclear. The CDR3 bases are TGCGCCAGCCATGACTCGGCCCTCCCAAGCACAGATACGCAGTATTTT. The encoded protein is CASHDSALPSTDTQYF.